Each of the 14 T cell receptor beta chains below was sequenced from the same sample in a study of early T cells in non-severe SARS-CoV-2 infection. Via MiXCR, TCRdb re-called the 5' RACE reads, giving one row per CDR3 protein. The sample lists fewer than 65,000 distinct CDR3 sequences; approximately 6.1% were seen once. The sample in question was whole blood, obtained at baseline. These receptors all stem from an adult who was a healthcare worker with PCR-confirmed SARS-CoV-2 infection or an uninfected control (not recorded which).

This clonotype came up many times. V and J are TRBV6-2 or TRBV6-3 and TRBJ2-1, with 12 bases that match TRBD2. The germline V gene encodes CDR1 MNHEY and CDR2 SVGEGT. This CDR3 comprises 15 residues. The V and J ends lost 6 bases and 7 bases, in that order; junction bases with no gene match: 7. This CDR3 reads CASSFGLAGRNEQFF. CDR3 DNA: TGTGCCAGCAGCTTCGGACTAGCGGGAAGGAATGAGCAGTTCTTC.

This clonotype has a count of ten or more. V is TRBV6-5 and J is TRBJ1-2; D is undetermined. The CDR3 extends over 13 amino acids. V shed 2 bases and J shed 3 bases, with 7 bases lying between them. Per germline, CDR1 MNHEY and CDR2 SVGAGI. The CDR3 here is CASSYKWDYGYTF. For the CDR3, the DNA is TGTGCCAGCAGTTACAAGTGGGACTATGGCTACACCTTC.

V usage is TRBV7-2 and J usage is TRBJ2-1; D is unresolved. V was pared by 0 bases and J by 7 bases, with 7 bases between. The CDR3 totals 13 residues. The germline V gene has CDR1 SGHTA and CDR2 FQGNSA. Here the CDR3 DNA reads TGTGCCAGCAGCTTAGCGGATGATAATGAGCAGTTCTTC. It codes for CASSLADDNEQFF.

This clonotype came up many times. V usage is TRBV7-3 and J usage is TRBJ2-1; D could derive from TRBD1 or TRBD2 (5 bases each). The CDR3 totals 16 residues. Germline V gives CDR1 SGHTA, CDR2 FQGTGA. With 3 bases removed from V and 4 bases from J, the gap between germline ends came to 16 bases. CDR3 DNA sequence: TGTGCCAGCAGCTTTCCCGGGGACCCTATGTACAATGAGCAGTTCTTC. Protein: CASSFPGDPMYNEQFF.

The table lists this clonotype with many counts. One end of the junction varies from germline; a read error may be responsible. The CDR3 nucleotides are TGTGCCAGCAGCTCAAGGGGCTCCAACGAGCAGTACTTC. It encodes CASSSRGSNEQYF. The chain combines TRBV7-8 with TRBJ2-7; tentative D call: TRBD1 (5 bases). The germline gives CDR1 SGHVS, CDR2 FQNEAQ. This CDR3 contains 13 residues.

There are many counts of this clonotype. The V gene is TRBV11-2, the J gene TRBJ2-6, with D tentatively TRBD1 (6 bases). Germline values: CDR1 SGHAT, CDR2 FQNNGV. The CDR3 totals 16 residues. Trimming took 1 base from V and 2 from J, leaving 9 bases between them. The CDR3 bases are TGTGCCAGCAGCTTAGTATCAGGGGCTGGGGCCAACGTCCTGACTTTC. This sequence encodes CASSLVSGAGANVLTF.

The rearrangement joins TRBV6-5 to TRBJ1-1; D unresolved. With 6 bases removed from V and 2 bases from J, the gap between germline ends came to 10 bases. The V gene's germline CDR1 is MNHEY and CDR2 SVGAGI. This CDR3 comprises 13 residues. CDR3 coding DNA: TGTGCCAGCAGCGAAACCCCCAACACTGAAGCTTTCTTT. Its translation is CASSETPNTEAFF.

This clonotype was seen at least ten times. J is TRBJ2-1 and V is TRBV5-5, with a tentative D call TRBD2 (5 bases). Trimming cost V 4 bases and J 8 bases, with 10 bases left between them. Germline loops: CDR1 SGHKS, CDR2 YYEKEE (reference sequence). This CDR3 contains 12 residues. The CDR3 spells CASSLTSDEQFF. Here the CDR3 DNA reads TGTGCCAGCAGCCTCACTAGTGATGAGCAGTTCTTC. Combining the CDR3 with reference TRBV5-5 and TRBJ2-1 gives the whole variable domain DAGVTQSPTHLIKTRGQQVTLRCSPISGHKSVSWYQQVLGQGPQFIFQYYEKEERGRGNFPDRFSARQFPNYSSELNVNALLLGDSALYLCASSLTSDEQFFGPGTRLTVL.

This clonotype occurred a few times. The chain joins TRBV5-4 to TRBJ2-7; 10 positions match TRBD1. Germline trimming cut 0 bases from V and 8 bases from J; bases unmatched to any gene: 8. CDR1 is SGHNT, CDR2 YYREEE, per germline (reference sequence). The CDR3 extends over 15 amino acids. The CDR3 sequence: CASSLAGQGINKQYF. The CDR3 region has the DNA TGTGCCAGCAGCTTGGCGGGACAGGGGATAAATAAGCAGTACTTC.

This clonotype was detected once. Possible read error: a much larger clone is one base away. V is TRBV19 and J is TRBJ2-6, with TRBD1 matching over 8 bases. This CDR3 comprises 18 residues. The trim removed 6 bases at V and 5 bases at J, leaving 15 bases unmatched. Germline loops: CDR1 LNHDA, CDR2 SQIVND (reference sequence). The CDR3 is CASRLGRQGIFWANVLTF. CDR3 coding DNA: TGTGCCAGTAGACTGGGGAGACAGGGGATTTTCTGGGCCAACGTCCTGACTTTC.

This clonotype was found a few times. This chain links TRBV6-1 with TRBJ2-2, with TRBD2 identical over 9 bases. The CDR3 is 16 amino acids. The trim removed 3 bases at V and 5 bases at J, leaving 7 bases unmatched. Germline V gives CDR1 MNHNS, CDR2 SASEGT. The CDR3 DNA reads as TGTGCCAGCAGTGATTTGCTAGCGGGACTTACCGGGGAGCTGTTTTTT. Residues: CASSDLLAGLTGELFF.

This clonotype was seen repeatedly, ten times or more. The V and J genes are TRBV4-2 and TRBJ2-3, with D uncertain. The CDR3 sequence is 12 residues long. CDR1 and CDR2 (germline): LGHNA, YNFKEQ. V dropped 0 bases and J dropped 5 bases, with 3 bases sitting between them. DNA of the CDR3: TGTGCCAGCAGCCAAGATCGAGATACGCAGTATTTT. Protein product: CASSQDRDTQYF.

This clonotype was detected ten times or more. V usage is TRBV5-5 and J usage is TRBJ1-1, with unresolved D. From germline, CDR1 is SGHKS and CDR2 YYEKEE (reference sequence). CDR3 size: 18 residues. V was shortened by 1 base and J by 4 bases, with 23 bases between the two germline ends. The CDR3 loop is CASSLKAGLVFPLTEAFF. The CDR3, as DNA: TGTGCCAGCAGCTTGAAAGCTGGGTTAGTGTTTCCCCTCACTGAAGCTTTCTTT.

V is TRBV6-5 and J is TRBJ2-7; no clear D gene. V lost 11 bases and J 1 base, leaving 27 bases between the germline ends. The germline gives CDR1 MNHEY, CDR2 SVGAGI. The CDR3 covers 17 residues. CDR3 DNA: TGTGCCTCCCAGTATCGCGGTCCCGAGCAGGTATCCTACGAGCAGTACTTC. Its translation: CASQYRGPEQVSYEQYF.